One and the same sample provided the 17 T cell receptor beta chains below, sequenced in a study of neurological immune-mediated disorders. MiXCR, run by TCRdb on the 5' RACE reads, gives a single entry per CDR3 protein. This table holds 77,000 or so distinct CDR3 sequences, about 9.5% found once. Sequenced sample: PBMCs. Source of these receptors: a man aged 50-59 years in good health.

This clonotype has ten or more counts. The chain carries TRBV28 and TRBJ2-7; TRBD1 matches at 10 bases. Germline lookup yields CDR1 MDHEN and CDR2 SYDVKM. The CDR3 is made up of 18 amino acids. J was trimmed by 2 bases and V by 4 bases; bases with no gene match: 14. Here the CDR3 reads CASSSLLSGQGDAYEQYF. The CDR3 nucleotides are TGTGCCAGCAGTTCCCTCCTATCCGGACAGGGGGATGCCTACGAGCAGTACTTC.

This clonotype has a count of ten or more. The chain employs TRBV4-3 and TRBJ2-7; TRBD2 matches 9 bases. The CDR3 runs 17 residues. Germline values: CDR1 LGHNA, CDR2 YSLEER. V dropped 0 bases and J dropped 3; count of bases not matched to a gene: 9. For the CDR3, the DNA is TGCGCCAGCAGCCAAGATCTGCTAGCGGGATCCCTCTACGAGCAGTACTTC. Amino acid sequence: CASSQDLLAGSLYEQYF.

Many counts were recorded for this clonotype. The chain uses TRBV7-9 and TRBJ1-1; 7 bases line up with TRBD1. The CDR3 is made up of 15 amino acids. V lost 5 bases, J lost 3 bases, and 9 bases stayed unmatched. Germline V lookup: CDR1 SEHNR, CDR2 FQNEAQ (reference sequence). The CDR3 reads CASSPRQGLHTEAFF. The CDR3 DNA reads as TGTGCCAGCAGCCCCCGACAGGGACTTCACACTGAAGCTTTCTTT.

In the case of this clonotype: A much larger clone differs from this one at a single base, so this may be a read error. The chain uses TRBV5-6 and TRBJ2-5, with D possibly called TRBD1 or TRBD2 (5 bases each). Trimming cost V 0 bases and J 7 bases, with 10 bases left between them. Germline CDR1 is SGHDT and CDR2 is YYEEEE. The CDR3 runs 13 residues. For the CDR3, the DNA is TGTGCCAGCAGCTTGGTGTTGGGGACGACCCAGTACTTC. Encoded protein: CASSLVLGTTQYF. Based on the CDR3 plus reference TRBV5-6 and TRBJ2-5, the full variable domain is DAGVTQSPTHLIKTRGQQVTLRCSPKSGHDTVSWYQQALGQGPQFIFQYYEEEERQRGNFPDRFSGHQFPNYSSELNVNALLLGDSALYLCASSLVLGTTQYFGPGTRLLVL.

In its sample, this clonotype was seen many times. The V gene is TRBV6-6, the J gene TRBJ2-6, with 9 positions matching TRBD1. Per germline, CDR1 MNHNY and CDR2 SVGAGI (reference sequence). J gave up 4 bases and V 5 bases, and 9 bases lay outside the gene matches. The CDR3 extends over 17 amino acids. In DNA form, the CDR3 reads TGTGCCAGCAGTCCTAGGACAGGGGCGCTGGGGGCCAACGTCCTGACTTTC. Amino acids: CASSPRTGALGANVLTF.

This clonotype has a count of ten or more. The rearrangement joins TRBV5-1 to TRBJ2-2; D is unclear. Germline lookup yields CDR1 SGHRS and CDR2 YFSETQ. The V gene lost 4 bases and the J gene lost 2 bases, with 6 bases spanning the gap. There are 13 residues in the CDR3. The CDR3 nucleotides read TGCGCCAGCAGCCCCGCCAACACCGGGGAGCTGTTTTTT. Its protein product is CASSPANTGELFF.

Many counts were recorded for this clonotype. This chain joins TRBV20-1 and TRBJ2-7, with D uncertain. Trimming took off 3 bases at V and 2 bases at J, with 14 bases between the two ends. The germline CDR1 and CDR2 sequences are DFQATT and SNEGSKA (reference sequence). The CDR3 has 14 amino acids. CDR3 bases: TGCAGTGCTAGGCGACTTATTCCCCCCTACGAGCAGTACTTC. Protein sequence: CSARRLIPPYEQYF.

This clonotype occurred many times. The genes are TRBV5-1 and TRBJ1-2, with unresolved D. The CDR3 runs 15 residues. V shed 0 bases and J shed 0 bases, with 9 bases lying between them. CDR1 and CDR2 (germline): SGHRS, YFSETQ. The CDR3 here is CASSLAGQPNYGYTF. The CDR3 DNA reads TGCGCCAGCAGCTTGGCCGGCCAGCCTAACTATGGCTACACCTTC.

There are many counts of this clonotype. This chain uses TRBV5-1 with TRBJ1-5, with D perhaps TRBD1 (6 bases). Trimming pared 4 bases from V and 2 bases from J, leaving 13 bases between. This CDR3 is built from 15 residues. Germline V CDR1 and CDR2: SGHRS, YFSETQ. The CDR3 sequence: CASSPEGDRNQPQHF. In DNA form, the CDR3 reads TGCGCCAGCAGCCCCGAGGGGGACCGCAATCAGCCCCAGCATTTT.

This clonotype was seen ten or more times. For the CDR3, the DNA is TGTGCCAGCAGCTTAGCGCGTACAGGCATGGGGTACGAGCAGTACTTC. Amino acid sequence: CASSLARTGMGYEQYF. The V call is TRBV7-2, the J call TRBJ2-7; the D gene is possibly TRBD1 (5 bases). The CDR3 length is 16 residues. Germline V gene lookup returns CDR1 SGHTA and CDR2 FQGNSA. Deletions cut 0 bases from V and 4 bases from J, with 16 bases between. Combining the CDR3 with reference TRBV7-2 and TRBJ2-7 gives the whole variable domain GAGVSQSPSNKVTEKGKDVELRCDPISGHTALYWYRQSLGQGLEFLIYFQGNSAPDKSGLPSDRFSAERTGGSVSTLTIQRTQQEDSAVYLCASSLARTGMGYEQYFGPGTRLTVT.

This clonotype has ten or more counts. V gene TRBV20-1 combines with J gene TRBJ1-2; the D is unclear. V lost 6 bases to trimming and J lost 4 bases, with 9 bases between them. From germline, CDR1 is DFQATT and CDR2 SNEGSKA (reference sequence). CDR3 length: 11 residues. The CDR3 is CSARLTYGYTF. In DNA form, the CDR3 reads TGCAGTGCCCGACTCACCTATGGCTACACCTTC.

To note about this clonotype: With a much larger clone just one base away, this may be a read error. The CDR3 end shows no conserved phenylalanine or tryptophan, and so a read error is likely. The gene calls are TRBV7-2 and TRBJ2-5, with D tentatively TRBD2 (5 bases). Germline assignment: CDR1 SGHTA and CDR2 FQGNSA. V gave up 1 base and J gave up 0 bases, with 9 bases separating them. CDR3 length: 15 residues. The DNA of the CDR3 is TGTGCCAGCAGCTTAGTCGTCGGGAACCAAGAGACCCAGTACTGC. This encodes CASSLVVGNQETQYC.

This clonotype appeared many times. The gene calls are TRBV12-3 or TRBV12-4 and TRBJ1-5, with 9 bases matching TRBD1. CDR3 length equals 14 residues. After removal of 6 bases from V and 6 bases from J, the junction contained 6 bases not matched to a gene. The CDR3 protein is CASRGQGRGQPQHF. CDR3 DNA: TGTGCCAGCAGGGGACAGGGCCGGGGTCAGCCCCAGCATTTT.

This clonotype was picked up many times. This rearrangement joins TRBV18 to TRBJ1-2; 9 nucleotides align to TRBD1. The CDR3 loop spans 15 amino acids. The trim removed 3 bases at V and 3 bases at J, leaving 5 bases unmatched. The germline V gene encodes CDR1 KGHSH and CDR2 LQKENI. The CDR3 reads CASSPSRQGDYGYTF. The CDR3 coding sequence is TGTGCCAGCTCACCCTCCCGACAGGGGGACTATGGCTACACCTTC.

This clonotype was detected ten times or more. V is TRBV12-3 or TRBV12-4 and J is TRBJ1-2; D perhaps matches TRBD1 (6 bases). Trimming took 5 bases from V and 4 from J, leaving 8 bases between them. CDR3 length: 12 amino acids. DNA of the CDR3: TGTGCCAGCAGTAAAGGGGGCTATGGCTACACCTTC. Translating gives CASSKGGYGYTF.

This clonotype was counted many times. The genes are TRBV29-1 and TRBJ2-5; a possible D gene is TRBD1 (5 bases). Germline CDR1 SQVTM, CDR2 ANQGSEA. This CDR3 region has 13 residues. V dropped 4 bases and J dropped 6 bases, with 15 bases sitting between them. CDR3: CSVVGQGAQTQYF. In nucleotides, the CDR3 is TGCAGCGTTGTGGGGCAGGGTGCCCAGACCCAGTACTTC. Full variable domain (outside the CDR3, taken from reference TRBV29-1 and TRBJ2-5): SAVISQKPSRDICQRGTSLTIQCQVDSQVTMMFWYRQQPGQSLTLIATANQGSEATYESGFVIDKFPISRPNLTFSTLTVSNMSPEDSSIYLCSVVGQGAQTQYFGPGTRLLVL.

This clonotype was seen repeatedly, ten times or more. The chain is built from TRBV12-3 or TRBV12-4 and TRBJ2-6, with 7 positions matching TRBD1. The CDR3 is made up of 17 amino acids. V lost 9 bases, J lost 0 bases, and 11 bases stayed unmatched. CDR3 sequence reads: CASSRRGSSSGANVLTF. The DNA for the CDR3 is TGTGCCAGTAGTCGCAGGGGGTCTAGCTCTGGGGCCAACGTCCTGACTTTC.